A single sample gave rise to the 32 T cell receptor beta chains below, sequenced in a study of control samples from healthy donors and cancer patients. Assay: immunoSEQ multiplex PCR; the TCRdb copy retains only in-frame clones and omits some. This sample has 98,000 or so clones, with roughly nine tenths found just once. Sequenced sample: blood. Every receptor here comes from a woman in her 70s in good health.

V usage is TRBV3-1 (or the pseudogene TRBV3-2) and J usage is TRBJ2-7, with TRBD2 identical over 15 bases. The V segment lost 4 bases and the J segment 2 bases; nucleotides outside the gene matches: 3. The V gene's germline CDR1 is LGHDT and CDR2 YNNKEL (reference sequence). This CDR3 is 16 amino acids long. CDR3: CASSPGLAGGTYEQYF. The CDR3 nucleotides are TGTGCCAGCAGCCCGGGACTAGCGGGGGGCACCTACGAGCAGTACTTC.

J is TRBJ1-2 and V is TRBV18; TRBD1 matches at 9 bases. Trimming at V came to 0 bases and at J to 6 bases, leaving 11 bases not matched to a gene. The CDR3 length is 17 residues. Germline CDR1 reads KGHSH; CDR2 reads LQKENI. DNA of the CDR3: TGTGCCAGCTCACCACCTACCACAGGGGGCTTTCTCAATGGCTACACCTTC. It is translated as CASSPPTTGGFLNGYTF.

The chain links TRBV6-4 to TRBJ2-3; TRBD2 might be the D (6 bases). Germline V CDR1 and CDR2: MRHNA, SNTAGT. Trimming cost V 2 bases and J 0 bases, with 6 bases left between them. The CDR3 covers 14 residues. CDR3 sequence reads: CASSDGTSTDTQYF. CDR3 DNA: TGTGCCAGCAGTGACGGGACTAGCACAGATACGCAGTATTTT.

The chain combines TRBV7-2 with TRBJ2-3; D not certain. Trimming took 2 bases from V and 2 from J, leaving 8 bases between them. This CDR3 spans 14 amino acids. In germline, CDR1 is SGHTA, CDR2 FQGNSA. CDR3 nucleotide sequence: TGTGCCAGCAGCTTAACTCCCAACACAGATACGCAGTATTTT. This encodes CASSLTPNTDTQYF. Full variable domain (missing parts from reference TRBV7-2 and TRBJ2-3): GAGVSQSPSNKVTEKGKDVELRCDPISGHTALYWYRQSLGQGLEFLIYFQGNSAPDKSGLPSDRFSAERTGGSVSTLTIQRTQQEDSAVYLCASSLTPNTDTQYFGPGTRLTVL.

This chain joins TRBV15 and TRBJ2-3; 8 bases line up with TRBD1. There are 14 residues in the CDR3. V lost 4 bases to trimming and J lost 1 base; unmatched junction nucleotides: 1. CDR1 LNHNV and CDR2 YYDKDF come from the germline V gene (reference sequence). CDR3 sequence: CATSMTGGTDTQYF. CDR3 DNA: TGTGCCACCAGCATGACAGGGGGCACAGATACGCAGTATTTT.

V usage is TRBV5-8 and J usage is TRBJ1-2, with 7 bases lining up with TRBD1. The CDR3 sequence is 19 residues long. The V and J ends lost 4 bases and 8 bases, in that order; junction bases with no gene match: 26. From germline, CDR1 is SGHTS and CDR2 YDEGEE. The CDR3 here is CASSIRVGGVERLYYGYTF. The DNA for the CDR3 is TGTGCCAGCAGCATCAGGGTAGGGGGCGTCGAGAGGTTGTATTACGGCTACACCTTC.

The CDR3 sequence is CASSSSWTDTQYF. The CDR3 region has the DNA TGTGCCAGCAGCTCCTCGTGGACAGATACGCAGTATTTT. The chain employs TRBV7-9 and TRBJ2-3; no reliable D call. CDR1 is SEHNR and CDR2 is FQNEAQ in the germline V gene (reference sequence). This CDR3 comprises 13 residues. The V gene lost 4 bases and the J gene lost 3 bases, with 8 bases spanning the gap.

The chain combines TRBV18 with TRBJ2-7; 9 bases map to TRBD1. CDR1 KGHSH and CDR2 LQKENI come from the germline V gene. V shed 2 bases, J shed 5 bases, and the junction held 10 bases outside the gene matches. CDR3 size: 16 residues. In DNA, the CDR3 is TGTGCCAGCTCACCAGACTACAGGGGGCAGAGGAACGAGCAGTACTTC. It translates to CASSPDYRGQRNEQYF. Drawing the rest from reference TRBV18 and TRBJ2-7, the complete variable domain is NAGVMQNPRHLVRRRGQEARLRCSPMKGHSHVYWYRQLPEEGLKFMVYLQKENIIDESGMPKERFSAEFPKEGPSILRIQQVVRGDSAAYFCASSPDYRGQRNEQYFGPGTRLTVT.

The chain combines TRBV3-1 (or the pseudogene TRBV3-2) with TRBJ1-1; maybe TRBD1 (5 bases). The CDR3 is made up of 13 amino acids. V dropped 7 bases and J dropped 2 bases, with 11 bases sitting between them. The germline CDR1 and CDR2 sequences are LGHDT and YNNKEL (reference sequence). CDR3 DNA sequence: TGTGCCAGCAAAGGGACGGCCAACACTGAAGCTTTCTTT. The encoded protein is CASKGTANTEAFF.

This clone has a single count. The chain combines TRBV4-2 with TRBJ1-2; TRBD1 matches at 8 bases. The CDR3 is 13 amino acids. Germline V CDR1 and CDR2: LGHNA, YNFKEQ. Trimming cost V 4 bases and J 8 bases; bases outside gene matches: 6. The DNA for the CDR3 is TGTGCCAGCAGCCTGGACAGGGAAGGAGGCTACACCTTC. It is translated as CASSLDREGGYTF.

This chain links TRBV11-2 with TRBJ1-1, with D possibly being TRBD1 (5 bases). Germline V gene data show CDR1 as SGHAT and CDR2 as FQNNGV. Trimming removed 5 bases at V and 6 bases at J, with 10 bases between. This CDR3 is built from 12 residues. The CDR3 here is CASSQGDAEAFF. The CDR3 nucleotides read TGTGCCAGCAGCCAAGGGGACGCTGAAGCTTTCTTT.

The chain carries TRBV12-3 or TRBV12-4 and TRBJ1-2; D is unresolved. The CDR3 runs to 13 residues. V shed 3 bases and J shed 6 bases, with 11 bases lying between them. Here the CDR3 DNA reads TGTGCCAGCAGTTTTAGTTTACCGGATGGCTACACCTTC. It specifies CASSFSLPDGYTF.

The gene calls are TRBV5-4 and TRBJ1-2; D gene ambiguous. In germline, CDR1 is SGHNT, CDR2 YYREEE (reference sequence). The CDR3 covers 12 residues. V lost 4 bases and J lost 10, with 14 bases in between. The CDR3 region is CASSPAVGSYTF. For the CDR3, the DNA is TGTGCCAGCAGCCCCGCGGTCGGTTCCTACACCTTC. The entire variable domain, with the rest obtained from reference TRBV5-4 and TRBJ1-2, is as follows: ETGVTQSPTHLIKTRGQQVTLRCSSQSGHNTVSWYQQALGQGPQFIFQYYREEENGRGNFPPRFSGLQFPNYSSELNVNALELDDSALYLCASSPAVGSYTFGSGTRLTVV.

The chain uses TRBV3-1 (or the pseudogene TRBV3-2) and TRBJ2-5; D is undetermined. This CDR3 region has 14 residues. V was pared by 0 bases and J by 5 bases, with 10 bases between. Germline V CDR1 and CDR2: LGHDT, YNNKEL (reference sequence). CDR3 in DNA: TGTGCCAGCAGCCAAGAGCTCCAAAGGGAGACCCAGTACTTC. Encoded protein: CASSQELQRETQYF.

The gene calls are TRBV3-1 (or the pseudogene TRBV3-2) and TRBJ1-1; the D is unclear. This CDR3 contains 15 residues. V lost 4 bases and J 3 bases, leaving 15 bases between the germline ends. CDR1 LGHDT and CDR2 YNNKEL come from the germline V gene (reference sequence). CDR3 sequence reads: CASSRFAAEYTEAFF. The CDR3 bases are TGTGCCAGCAGCCGTTTCGCAGCGGAGTACACTGAAGCTTTCTTT.

This chain connects TRBV24-1 to TRBJ1-5; a possible D gene is TRBD1 (6 bases). Germline V gives CDR1 KGHDR, CDR2 SFDVKD. V lost 4 bases and J 7 bases, leaving 13 bases between the germline ends. The CDR3 extends over 14 amino acids. The CDR3 DNA follows: TGTGCCACCAGTGAGTCAGGGGCGGGACAGCCCCAGCATTTT. Translating it yields CATSESGAGQPQHF.

The genes are TRBV2 and TRBJ1-2, with TRBD1 as a possible D gene (5 bases). This CDR3 has 16 residues. Trimming stripped 7 bases from V and 7 bases from J, with 25 bases between. Germline V CDR1 and CDR2: SNHLY, FYNNEI. As DNA, the CDR3 is TGTGCCAGCACCGAAATCTTAGGGCAGGGATCGAGTGGCTACACCTTC. This codes for CASTEILGQGSSGYTF.

The V call is TRBV2, the J call TRBJ2-7; 7 bases are a match to TRBD1. This CDR3 contains 15 residues. The junction had 12 bases not matched to a gene; V was cut back by 7 bases and J by 3 bases. The germline V gene has CDR1 SNHLY and CDR2 FYNNEI. In nucleotides, the CDR3 is TGTGCCAGCAATAAATGGGACAGAAGTAGCTACGAGCAGTACTTC. It translates to CASNKWDRSSYEQYF.

In DNA form, the CDR3 reads TGCAGTGCTAGTCGGGCCAAAGATACGCAGTATTTT. This gives the protein CSASRAKDTQYF. The chain combines TRBV20-1 with TRBJ2-3; no clear D gene. Looked up from germline, CDR1 is DFQATT and CDR2 is SNEGSKA (reference sequence). V lost 3 bases to trimming and J lost 5 bases, with 9 bases between them. This CDR3 has 12 amino acids.

The chain combines TRBV7-9 with TRBJ2-7; D ambiguous. The V gene lost 5 bases and the J gene lost 4 bases, with 6 bases spanning the gap. The CDR3 is made up of 11 amino acids. Germline assignment: CDR1 SEHNR and CDR2 FQNEAQ (reference sequence). DNA for the CDR3: TGTGCCAGCAGCCCCGGGTACGAGCAGTACTTC. Amino acid sequence: CASSPGYEQYF.

This chain uses TRBV19 with TRBJ1-2; 7 positions match TRBD1. The CDR3 totals 15 residues. Germline CDR1 is LNHDA and CDR2 is SQIVND (reference sequence). V was pared by 5 bases and J by 1 base, with 7 bases of the junction left unmatched. Here the CDR3 reads CASSLQGLINYGYTF. The CDR3 DNA sequence: TGTGCCAGTAGTTTACAGGGGCTGATTAACTATGGCTACACCTTC.

The chain uses TRBV27 and TRBJ1-4; perhaps TRBD1 as D (6 bases). V dropped 4 bases and J dropped 5 bases, with 11 bases sitting between them. This CDR3 has 14 amino acids. Per the germline V gene, CDR1 is MNHEY and CDR2 is SMNVEV (reference sequence). The CDR3 DNA is TGTGCCAGCAGTTCACAGGGCGGGAATGAAAAACTGTTTTTT. The encoded protein is CASSSQGGNEKLFF.

The CDR3: CAWSVLGKPIEAFF. CDR3 nucleotide sequence: TGTGCCTGGAGTGTTCTGGGCAAGCCCATTGAAGCTTTCTTT. The chain has TRBV30 and TRBJ1-1; no clear D gene. Deletions cut 0 bases from V and 7 bases from J, with 15 bases between. The CDR3 contains 14 residues. Germline CDR1 and CDR2: GTSNPN and SVGIG (reference sequence). The variable domain in full, with the rest retrieved from reference TRBV30 and TRBJ1-1, is SQTIHQWPATLVQPVGSPLSLECTVEGTSNPNLYWYRQAAGRGLQLLFYSVGIGQISSEVPQNLSASRPQDRQFILSSKKLLLSDSGFYLCAWSVLGKPIEAFFGQGTRLTVV.

V usage is TRBV6-1 and J usage is TRBJ2-1; the match to TRBD1 covers 7 bases. The CDR3 consists of 15 residues. The V gene's germline CDR1 is MNHNS and CDR2 SASEGT. V was clipped by 3 bases and J by 7 bases; unmatched bases: 9. CDR3 coding DNA: TGTGCCAGCAGTGAGAGACAGGGAGTACGGAATGAGCAGTTCTTC. Protein product: CASSERQGVRNEQFF.

The chain couples TRBV7-2 to TRBJ2-3; 8 positions agree with TRBD2. The germline V gene encodes CDR1 SGHTA and CDR2 FQGNSA. Trimming cost V 3 bases and J 2 bases; bases outside gene matches: 7. There are 16 residues in the CDR3. CDR3 nucleotides: TGTGCCAGCAGCTTTGCGGGAGGCCGCGTCACAGATACGCAGTATTTT. Translation: CASSFAGGRVTDTQYF.

This clone was detected once. CDR3 DNA sequence: TGTGCCAGCAGCTTAACCACACCTCAGGGAGGTGAGCAGTTCTTC. It yields the protein CASSLTTPQGGEQFF. The V and J genes are TRBV7-9 and TRBJ2-1; a weak D match, TRBD2 (6 bases). Germline V lookup: CDR1 SEHNR, CDR2 FQNEAQ (reference sequence). This CDR3 spans 15 amino acids. Trimming removed 2 bases from V and 9 bases from J, with 17 bases in between.

This chain connects TRBV12-3 or TRBV12-4 to TRBJ1-2, with 7 bases matching TRBD1. The CDR3 consists of 13 residues. Trimming cost V 5 bases and J 6 bases; bases outside gene matches: 6. The chain's CDR3 is CASSKTGINGYTF. The CDR3 nucleotides read TGTGCCAGCAGTAAGACAGGGATTAATGGCTACACCTTC.

V and J are TRBV10-3 and TRBJ1-2; D might be TRBD1 (5 bases). In germline, CDR1 is ENHRY, CDR2 SYGVKD. The germline V and J ends were trimmed by 0 bases and 0 bases, with 17 bases remaining between them. The CDR3 spans 18 residues. The CDR3 sequence: CAISESLGRPLANYGYTF. CDR3 nucleotides: TGTGCCATCAGTGAGTCGCTGGGACGGCCCCTAGCTAACTATGGCTACACCTTC.

The chain employs TRBV7-6 and TRBJ2-7; TRBD2 matches 11 bases. V lost 5 bases to trimming and J lost 2 bases; unmatched junction nucleotides: 5. The CDR3 totals 15 residues. The germline V gene encodes CDR1 SGHVS and CDR2 FNYEAQ. As DNA, the CDR3 is TGTGCCAGCAGCCTAACTAGCGGGGGACCCTACGAGCAGTACTTC. Translation: CASSLTSGGPYEQYF.

The CDR3 DNA reads as TGCAGCGCTGGCCCGAACACTGAAGCTTTCTTT. Its translation: CSAGPNTEAFF. V and J are TRBV29-1 and TRBJ1-1; no definite D call. V lost 7 bases and J 1 base, leaving 7 bases between the germline ends. The CDR3 covers 11 residues. The germline V gene encodes CDR1 SQVTM and CDR2 ANQGSEA. The full variable domain, its missing parts supplied by reference TRBV29-1 and TRBJ1-1, is SAVISQKPSRDICQRGTSLTIQCQVDSQVTMMFWYRQQPGQSLTLIATANQGSEATYESGFVIDKFPISRPNLTFSTLTVSNMSPEDSSIYLCSAGPNTEAFFGQGTRLTVV.

This rearrangement joins TRBV21-1 to TRBJ2-1; the listed D gene, TRBD2, was not tested against the DNA. TRBV21-1 is a listed pseudogene. The CDR3 sequence is 13 residues long. In DNA form, the CDR3 reads TGTGCCAGCAGCAGCGGAAGAAACAATGAGCAGTTCTTC. Encoded protein: CASSSGRNNEQFF.

The chain employs TRBV6-1 and TRBJ2-2; no clear D. The germline V and J ends were trimmed by 2 bases and 0 bases, with 7 bases remaining between them. CDR3 length: 15 amino acids. In germline, CDR1 is MNHNS, CDR2 SASEGT. The CDR3 DNA reads TGTGCCAGCAGTGAACGTGGGTCGAACACCGGGGAGCTGTTTTTT. This codes for CASSERGSNTGELFF.